Described below is a single T cell receptor (beta chain) sequence and its context. Vbeta (60) and Jbeta (13) primers were used in the PCR. The method was immunoSEQ multiplex PCR; TCRdb's version includes in-frame clones alone and lacks a portion of them. The sample has 90,000 to 150,000 clones; 63% are singletons. The data derive from a study of cytomegalovirus exposure and HLA in healthy donors. CDR1 is LNHNV and CDR2 is YYDKDF in the germline V gene (reference sequence). Trimming at V came to 1 base and at J to 5 bases, leaving 2 bases not matched to a gene. This CDR3 is built from 15 residues. Sequencing input: PBMCs. The chain couples TRBV15 to TRBJ2-3; 11 bases map to TRBD2. This receptor was identified in a man between 40 and 49 years old in good health and CMV-seropositive. CDR3 sequence: CATSRAGTSGDTQYF. CDR3 coding DNA: TGTGCCACCAGCAGAGCTGGGACTAGCGGAGATACGCAGTATTTT. Based on the CDR3 plus reference TRBV15 and TRBJ2-3, the full variable domain is DAMVIQNPRYQVTQFGKPVTLSCSQTLNHNVMYWYQQKSSQAPKLLFHYYDKDFNNEADTPDNFQSRRPNTSFCFLDIRSPGLGDTAMYLCATSRAGTSGDTQYFGPGTRLTVL.